This T cell receptor beta chain originates from a study of T cell repertoires in ileal Crohn's disease. Study context: Median disease duration was approximately 8 years; 35% smoked at surgery. Study findings and constraints: Clonality above 26.8% at surgery always came with endoscopic recurrence.

Produced via immunoSEQ multiplex PCR; TCRdb's table is partial and in-frame only. The data show about 9,600 clones, around 80% seen once. Germline-derived CDR1 and CDR2 are LNHNV and YYDKDF (reference sequence). This CDR3 comprises 13 residues. The ends were cut back, 0 bases at V and 11 bases at J, with 13 bases in the middle. As for this clone: Its specificity is unknown.

Sequenced input: ileal tissue. The TCR originated in an adult with Crohn's disease. The V gene is TRBV15, the J gene TRBJ1-1; D may be TRBD1 (6 bases). CDR3: CATSRDFLQGAFF. CDR3 DNA sequence: TGTGCCACCAGCAGAGATTTCCTGCAGGGGGCTTTCTTT.